The 3 T cell receptor beta chains presented below share a single source sample, sequenced in a study of cytomegalovirus exposure and HLA in healthy donors. With 60 Vbeta and 13 Jbeta primers, the PCR was carried out. Assay: immunoSEQ multiplex PCR; the TCRdb copy retains only in-frame clones and omits some. The sample contains about 150,000 clones, 60% to 85% of which appear only once. What was sequenced was PBMCs. All receptors derive from a woman between 45 and 65 years old in good health and CMV-seropositive.

The rearrangement links TRBV2 to TRBJ2-7; maybe TRBD2 (5 bases). V lost 5 bases and J lost 5, with 16 bases in between. Germline CDR1 reads SNHLY; CDR2 reads FYNNEI. The CDR3 is 14 amino acids. CDR3 residues: CASSSTGMGHEQYF. In DNA form, the CDR3 reads TGTGCCAGCAGTTCTACGGGGATGGGCCACGAGCAGTACTTC.

The chain combines TRBV4-3 with TRBJ1-3; no clear D. The V gene's germline CDR1 is LGHNA and CDR2 YSLEER. CDR3 size: 16 residues. The V end lost 0 bases, the J end lost 0 bases, and 9 bases lay between the germline ends. The CDR3 sequence: CASSQDHDNSGNTIYF. The DNA for the CDR3 is TGCGCCAGCAGCCAAGATCACGACAACTCTGGAAACACCATATATTTT.

The CDR3: CASSTGGSMNTEAFF. In nucleotides, the CDR3 is TGCGCCAGCAGTACAGGGGGCTCGATGAACACTGAAGCTTTCTTT. The chain links TRBV5-1 to TRBJ1-1; TRBD1 matches at 9 bases. V lost 5 bases, J lost 0 bases, and 5 bases stayed unmatched. Germline CDR1 and CDR2: SGHRS and YFSETQ. The CDR3 totals 15 residues.